These 5 T cell receptor beta chains share one sample of origin, sequenced in a study of T cell repertoires in cytomegalovirus infection. TCRdb reprocessed the reads with MiXCR, giving one entry per CDR3 protein. The sample has 400,000 to 550,000 distinct CDR3 sequences, roughly 12% seen once. The sample comprised PBMCs. These receptors came from a human donor in good health (CMV status not recorded). Some clones in this sample may be carry-over from other donors' samples.

This clonotype was detected ten times or more. This rearrangement joins TRBV11-3 to TRBJ2-7; D perhaps matches TRBD1 (5 bases). Deletions cut 6 bases from V and 2 bases from J, with 8 bases between. Germline lookup yields CDR1 SGHNT and CDR2 YENEEA. This CDR3 spans 12 amino acids. This CDR3 is CASRGVAYEQYF. The CDR3 bases are TGTGCCAGCAGAGGGGTGGCCTACGAGCAGTACTTC.

V is TRBV5-1 and J is TRBJ2-1; maybe TRBD2 (6 bases). The length of the CDR3 is 15 residues. With 8 bases removed from V and 5 bases from J, the gap between germline ends came to 20 bases. Germline CDR1 is SGHRS and CDR2 is YFSETQ. This CDR3 is CASRLLASNNNEQFF. CDR3 DNA sequence: TGCGCCAGTCGCCTCCTAGCGTCGAATAACAATGAGCAGTTCTTC.

This clonotype was detected many times. The chain links TRBV4-1 to TRBJ2-2; D is perhaps TRBD2 (5 bases). Trimming removed 4 bases from V and 5 bases from J, with 17 bases in between. Germline lookup yields CDR1 MGHRA and CDR2 YSYEKL. The CDR3 is made up of 16 amino acids. DNA of the CDR3: TGCGCCAGCAGCCCTGTAATCGGGGTTTTAACCGGGGAGCTGTTTTTT. Its protein product is CASSPVIGVLTGELFF.

CDR3 DNA sequence: TGTGCCAGCAGTGGCCACGGGGCAGGGGAAGAGACCCAGTACTTC. Its translation is CASSGHGAGEETQYF. This chain links TRBV6-5 with TRBJ2-5, with D tentatively TRBD1 (6 bases). Germline V lookup: CDR1 MNHEY, CDR2 SVGAGI. The germline V and J ends were trimmed by 5 bases and 3 bases, with 16 bases remaining between them. The CDR3 is 15 residues long.

V gene TRBV29-1 combines with J gene TRBJ1-2, with 9 bases matching TRBD1. V was clipped by 2 bases and J by 8 bases; unmatched bases: 9. The V gene's germline CDR1 is SQVTM and CDR2 ANQGSEA. The CDR3 sequence is 14 residues long. The CDR3 protein is CSVESRTGVYGYTF. Written as DNA, the CDR3 is TGCAGCGTTGAAAGTCGGACAGGGGTTTACGGCTACACCTTC.